The 28 T cell receptor beta chains given below trace back to one sample, sequenced in a study of blood T cells in healthy people across ages. Through a sample-barcoded 5' primer and a J-beta primer mix, a second PCR was run for roughly 7 to 12 cycles. From the 5' RACE reads, TCRdb called clonotypes with MiXCR, one entry per CDR3 protein. Of hundreds of thousands of distinct CDR3 sequences in the sample, about 43% are singletons; the top ten hold 25% to 35%. Sequences were obtained from blood. The receptor set was obtained from a man older than 75 in good health.

The rearrangement joins TRBV12-3 or TRBV12-4 to TRBJ2-5; either TRBD1 or TRBD2 may supply D (5 bases each). Trimming pared 6 bases from V and 13 bases from J, leaving 15 bases between. CDR3 size: 11 residues. This CDR3 is CASRTRDGGYF. DNA for the CDR3: TGTGCCAGCAGGACCCGGGACGGCGGGTACTTC.

With regard to this clonotype: A read error may explain this, as a much larger clone is one base away. The chain couples TRBV20-1 to TRBJ2-5; perhaps TRBD2 as D (7 bases). The CDR3 extends over 16 amino acids. Germline CDR1 reads DFQATT; CDR2 reads SNEGSKA (reference sequence). The CDR3 DNA is TGCAGTGTTAGTAGGGGGGGCACCCAAAGCCAAGAGACCCGGTACTTC. It codes for CSVSRGGTQSQETRYF.

This chain joins TRBV3-1 and TRBJ2-3; the match to TRBD2 covers 12 bases. The J segment lost 2 bases and the V segment lost 6 bases, leaving 9 bases of the junction unmatched. CDR1 LGHDT and CDR2 YNNKEL come from the germline V gene (reference sequence). The CDR3 contains 17 residues. This CDR3 is CASSQTLAGGFTDTQYF. The CDR3, as DNA: TGTGCCAGCAGTCAAACCCTAGCGGGAGGGTTCACAGATACGCAGTATTTT.

The genes are TRBV29-1 and TRBJ2-1; TRBD2 might be the D (5 bases). Germline V lookup: CDR1 SQVTM, CDR2 ANQGSEA. V was clipped by 6 bases and J by 15 bases, with 12 bases between them. This CDR3 is built from 9 residues. CDR3 sequence (DNA): TGCAGCGTGACGGAGGCTATGTTCTTC. This encodes CSVTEAMFF.

V is TRBV6-6 and J is TRBJ2-5, with D tentatively TRBD2 (6 bases). Trimming took 2 bases from V and 11 from J, leaving 21 bases between them. The CDR3 sequence is 15 residues long. Germline values: CDR1 MNHNY, CDR2 SVGAGI (reference sequence). Here the CDR3 reads CASSYQQGLYNEQYF. The CDR3 nucleotides are TGTGCCAGCAGTTACCAGCAGGGACTGTACAATGAGCAGTACTTC.

The V gene is TRBV12-5, the J gene TRBJ1-1, with D uncertain. Germline V lookup: CDR1 LGHNT, CDR2 FRNRAP. The CDR3 has 13 amino acids. V lost 6 bases and J 3 bases, leaving 11 bases between the germline ends. The CDR3 coding sequence is TGTGCTAGTGGGTATGAGGTAGACACTGAAGCTTTCTTT. Translated: CASGYEVDTEAFF. The whole variable domain, filled in from reference TRBV12-5 and TRBJ1-1, reads DARVTQTPRHKVTEMGQEVTMRCQPILGHNTVFWYRQTMMQGLELLAYFRNRAPLDDSGMPKDRFSAEMPDATLATLKIQPSEPRDSAVYFCASGYEVDTEAFFGQGTRLTVV.

This clonotype was recorded at least ten times. V and J are TRBV10-1 and TRBJ2-7; D perhaps matches TRBD1 (6 bases). The germline V gene has CDR1 WNHNN and CDR2 SYGVQD (reference sequence). Trimming removed 2 bases from V and 0 bases from J, with 14 bases in between. The CDR3 consists of 16 residues. Here the CDR3 reads CASSEPASRGSYEQYF. CDR3 bases: TGCGCCAGCAGTGAGCCGGCGAGCAGGGGCTCCTACGAGCAGTACTTC.

This clonotype was seen a handful of times. V is TRBV2 and J is TRBJ2-5, with 7 nucleotides matching TRBD2. V dropped 7 bases and J dropped 2; count of bases not matched to a gene: 4. This CDR3 has 13 amino acids. From germline, CDR1 is SNHLY and CDR2 FYNNEI. The CDR3 loop is CASNWGGQETQYF. The CDR3 region has the DNA TGTGCCAGCAATTGGGGGGGGCAAGAGACCCAGTACTTC.

V gene TRBV20-1 combines with J gene TRBJ2-3; 11 bases align to TRBD1. With V trimmed by 1 base and J by 3 bases, 6 bases remained unmatched. Germline V lookup: CDR1 DFQATT, CDR2 SNEGSKA (reference sequence). The CDR3 length is 16 residues. The CDR3: CSARATGTGGTDTQYF. The CDR3 DNA sequence: TGCAGTGCTAGAGCAACCGGGACAGGGGGGACAGATACGCAGTATTTT.

The chain couples TRBV6-1 to TRBJ2-5, with 7 nucleotides matching TRBD1. The last part of the DNA fits TRBJ2-7 better; the J call may be wrong. Germline assignment: CDR1 MNHNS and CDR2 SASEGT. The CDR3 consists of 14 residues. CDR3 sequence (DNA): TGTGCCAGCATATTAACCGGGACAGTCTCCGAGCAGTACTTC. Encoded protein: CASILTGTVSEQYF.

Comments on this clonotype: This may come from a read error, since a much larger clone is one base off. V and J are TRBV11-2 and TRBJ1-2; 7 bases map to TRBD1. This CDR3 comprises 12 residues. V lost 5 bases, J lost 5 bases, and 2 bases stayed unmatched. Per the germline V gene, CDR1 is SGHAT and CDR2 is FQNNGV. The CDR3: CASSRDRYGYTF. The CDR3 DNA follows: TGTGCCAGCAGCCGGGACAGATATGGCTACACCTTC.

The V call is TRBV20-1, the J call TRBJ2-7; either TRBD1 or TRBD2 may fit D (5 bases each). The J call is in doubt because the DNA end fits TRBJ2-5 better. The CDR3 length is 17 residues. Germline values: CDR1 DFQATT, CDR2 SNEGSKA (reference sequence). The CDR3 DNA reads as TGCAGTGCTAGGGGGTTTCGGGGTCCAGGGCAGTCGGAGACCCAGTACTTC. Protein: CSARGFRGPGQSETQYF.

The chain carries TRBV27 and TRBJ2-5; D gene ambiguous. V was pared by 4 bases and J by 4 bases, with 10 bases between. CDR1 and CDR2 (germline): MNHEY, SMNVEV (reference sequence). The CDR3 consists of 13 residues. The CDR3 nucleotides are TGTGCCAGCAGTTCTGGCGCTGGAGAGACCCAGTACTTC. It translates to CASSSGAGETQYF.

The rearrangement links TRBV29-1 to TRBJ2-5, with unresolved D. Trimming shortened V by 8 bases and J by 5 bases, and 12 bases separated the two germline ends. This CDR3 has 11 residues. Looked up from germline, CDR1 is SQVTM and CDR2 is ANQGSEA. The CDR3 DNA reads TGCAGCACCCAGCGTGGGGAGACCCAGTACTTC. It codes for CSTQRGETQYF.

The table lists this clonotype with a few counts. The CDR3 reads CATNDRWNQPQHF. Here the CDR3 DNA reads TGTGCCACCAACGACAGGTGGAATCAGCCCCAGCATTTT. The rearrangement joins TRBV6-2 or TRBV6-3 to TRBJ1-5; tentatively, D is TRBD1 (6 bases). CDR3 size: 13 residues. With 10 bases removed from V and 4 bases from J, the gap between germline ends came to 14 bases. CDR1 MNHEY and CDR2 SVGEGT come from the germline V gene.

J is TRBJ2-1 and V is TRBV4-3; 11 nucleotides match TRBD2. Germline V gene data show CDR1 as LGHNA and CDR2 as YSLEER. The trim removed 2 bases at V and 7 bases at J, leaving 10 bases unmatched. The CDR3 totals 17 residues. The CDR3 nucleotides are TGCGCCAGCAGCCAAAGCAGGACTCTAGCGGGAGGAAATGAGCAGTTCTTC. Its translation: CASSQSRTLAGGNEQFF.

The chain joins TRBV7-2 to TRBJ1-2; the D gene is possibly TRBD1 (5 bases). This CDR3 is built from 13 residues. Germline V gives CDR1 SGHTA, CDR2 FQGNSA. V shed 11 bases and J shed 4 bases, with 17 bases lying between them. CDR3 protein: CAQPRWDGYGYTF. DNA for the CDR3: TGTGCCCAGCCCCGGTGGGACGGCTATGGCTACACCTTC.

This clonotype occurred many times. This chain connects TRBV29-1 to TRBJ2-7; D remains ambiguous. The V and J ends lost 0 bases and 2 bases respectively, with 14 bases between them. CDR3 length: 15 residues. Germline V gene sequence: CDR1 SQVTM, CDR2 ANQGSEA. The CDR3 nucleotides read TGCAGCGTTGAAGATCAAGGGCTAATTCCCTACGAGCAGTACTTC. Amino acids: CSVEDQGLIPYEQYF.

The chain carries TRBV5-1 and TRBJ2-2; no reliable D call. CDR3 length equals 16 residues. Trimming shortened V by 0 bases and J by 2 bases, and 11 bases separated the two germline ends. The germline V gene encodes CDR1 SGHRS and CDR2 YFSETQ. The CDR3 DNA sequence: TGCGCCAGCAGCTTGGACGGGTGGGAAAACACCGGGGAGCTGTTTTTT. It translates to CASSLDGWENTGELFF.

The chain links TRBV20-1 to TRBJ2-1; 10 nucleotides agree with TRBD2. The CDR3 runs to 14 residues. Per the germline V gene, CDR1 is DFQATT and CDR2 is SNEGSKA (reference sequence). V trimming: 5 bases; J trimming: 5 bases; junction bases outside the gene matches: 6. The CDR3 spells CSARKTSGHNEQFF. The CDR3 DNA follows: TGCAGTGCTCGAAAGACTAGCGGGCACAATGAGCAGTTCTTC.

A remark on this clonotype: It may be a read error: a sequence one base away is much more abundant. This chain connects TRBV12-3 or TRBV12-4 to TRBJ2-3, with D possibly TRBD1 on 7 matching bases. V lost 7 bases to trimming and J lost 3 bases, with 20 bases between them. The CDR3 extends over 16 amino acids. CDR3 in amino acids: CASNLRRGRGTDTQYF. The CDR3 DNA sequence: TGTGCCAGCAACCTACGGAGGGGGCGAGGGACAGATACGCAGTATTTT.

The chain recombines TRBV7-2 with TRBJ2-7, with a weak D call TRBD2 (6 bases). CDR3 length: 14 amino acids. Trimming left V 7 bases short and J 3 bases short, with 16 bases between. Germline CDR1 SGHTA, CDR2 FQGNSA. CDR3 nucleotide sequence: TGTGCCAGCAACCATCCGACTAGGGGCTACGAGCAGTACTTC. Protein sequence: CASNHPTRGYEQYF.

Note on this clonotype: A much more abundant neighbour one base away suggests this may be a read error. The chain combines TRBV12-3 or TRBV12-4 with TRBJ1-4; D is possibly TRBD1 (6 bases). Trimming removed 8 bases from V and 5 bases from J, with 18 bases in between. The CDR3 totals 15 residues. In DNA form, the CDR3 reads TGTGCCAGCGGTGCAACAGGGATCGGGAATGAAAAACTGTTTTTT. This gives the protein CASGATGIGNEKLFF.

The genes are TRBV9 and TRBJ2-1; 12 bases line up with TRBD2. V dropped 0 bases and J dropped 4; count of bases not matched to a gene: 8. The length of the CDR3 is 18 residues. Germline values: CDR1 SGDLS, CDR2 YYNGEE. CDR3 in DNA: TGTGCCAGCAGCGTAGCGGTTACTAGCGGGAGGCGGTACAATGAGCAGTTCTTC. Amino acid sequence: CASSVAVTSGRRYNEQFF.

This clonotype came up a few times. The chain links TRBV4-1 to TRBJ1-2; D is possibly TRBD1 (5 bases). Trimming took 0 bases from V and 5 from J, leaving 13 bases between them. Germline V lookup: CDR1 MGHRA, CDR2 YSYEKL. The CDR3 runs 15 residues. This chain's CDR3 is CASSQEGREGYGYTF. The DNA of the CDR3 is TGCGCCAGCAGCCAAGAGGGGCGGGAGGGGTATGGCTACACCTTC.

The chain has TRBV9 and TRBJ2-5; D gene unclear. Germline V gene data show CDR1 as SGDLS and CDR2 as YYNGEE. The CDR3 covers 14 residues. The V end was cut by 0 bases, the J end by 4 bases, with 10 bases between. The CDR3: CASSVEKSGETQYF. CDR3 sequence (DNA): TGTGCCAGCAGCGTAGAGAAGTCAGGAGAGACCCAGTACTTC.

This rearrangement joins TRBV12-3 or TRBV12-4 to TRBJ1-1, with unresolved D. The CDR3 sequence is 11 residues long. Trimming left V 8 bases short and J 8 bases short, with 12 bases between. This CDR3 is CASVRDGEAFF. The CDR3 DNA reads as TGTGCCAGCGTCCGAGACGGGGAAGCTTTCTTT.

This chain joins TRBV5-1 and TRBJ1-2; no reliable D call. Trimming left V 0 bases short and J 2 bases short, with 11 bases between. The CDR3 spans 15 residues. Germline CDR1 and CDR2: SGHRS and YFSETQ. The CDR3, as DNA: TGCGCCAGCAGCTTGGGGCCGGCACAAAACTATGGCTACACCTTC. Its protein is CASSLGPAQNYGYTF.